This T cell receptor beta chain comes out of a study of T cells in Graves' hyperthyroidism and ophthalmopathy. Study conclusions and caveats: Appearing also in blood were most of the thyroid clonotypes expanded above 0.001.

Template material for amplifying TCR beta CDR3 regions consisted of RNA transcripts. The HTBI primer set was used in a first-round RT-PCR of the TCR CDR3. Using its own MiXCR run on the multiplex PCR reads, TCRdb lists one record per CDR3 protein. Of roughly 350,000 distinct CDR3 sequences in the sample, about 14% were seen once. Lactation, pregnancy, other autoimmune disease or uncontrolled infection excluded patients. This clonotype appeared many times. What it binds is unknown. Germline values: CDR1 MGHRA, CDR2 YSYEKL. V lost 0 bases to trimming and J lost 3 bases, with 11 bases between them. CDR3 length: 15 residues.

Sequences were obtained from blood. The chain employs TRBV4-1 and TRBJ2-5, with D unclear. This TCR was sampled from a woman between 25 and 40 years old with Graves' ophthalmopathy. DNA of the CDR3: TGCGCCAGCAGCCAAGATAGAACGCTCAAAGAGACCCAGTACTTC. Residues: CASSQDRTLKETQYF.